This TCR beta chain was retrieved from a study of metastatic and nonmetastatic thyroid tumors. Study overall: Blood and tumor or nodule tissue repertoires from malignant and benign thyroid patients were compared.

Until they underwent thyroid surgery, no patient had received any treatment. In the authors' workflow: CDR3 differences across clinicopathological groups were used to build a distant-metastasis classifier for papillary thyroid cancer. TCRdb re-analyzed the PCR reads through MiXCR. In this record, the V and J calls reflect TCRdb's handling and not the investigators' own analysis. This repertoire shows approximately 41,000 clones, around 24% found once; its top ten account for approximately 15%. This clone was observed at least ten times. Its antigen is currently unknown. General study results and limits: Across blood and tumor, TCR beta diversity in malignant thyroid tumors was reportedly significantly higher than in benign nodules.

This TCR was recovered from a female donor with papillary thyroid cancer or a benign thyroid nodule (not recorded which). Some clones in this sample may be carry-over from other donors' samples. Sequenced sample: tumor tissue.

In DNA, the CDR3 is TGTGCCAGCAGCTTAGGGTGGCGGTATGGCTACACCTTC. The encoded protein is CASSLGWRYGYTF. The V and J genes are TRBV7-2 and TRBJ1-2; D ambiguous. V dropped 1 base and J dropped 5 bases, with 8 bases sitting between them. The CDR3 has 13 amino acids. Germline V gene sequence: CDR1 SGHTA, CDR2 FQGNSA.